One and the same sample provided the 31 T cell receptor beta chains below, sequenced in a study of T cells in Graves' hyperthyroidism and ophthalmopathy. Amplified TCR beta CDR3 regions derived from RNA transcripts. The primer set for the first-round RT-PCR of the TCR CDR3 was HTBI. TCRdb processed the multiplex PCR reads anew with MiXCR; each CDR3 protein has one entry. The sample carries 530,000 or so distinct CDR3 sequences, approximately 25% recorded once. What was sequenced was blood. The receptors derive from a woman aged 25 to 39 with Graves' ophthalmopathy.

The sample holds many counts of this clonotype. The rearrangement uses TRBV28 and TRBJ2-7; 7 positions agree with TRBD1. The CDR3 covers 19 residues. Germline V gene data show CDR1 as MDHEN and CDR2 as SYDVKM. V lost 8 bases to trimming and J lost 0 bases; unmatched junction nucleotides: 22. CDR3 sequence: CASPPGPHRGRPGSYEQYF. In nucleotides, the CDR3 is TGTGCCAGCCCGCCCGGTCCTCACAGGGGACGTCCGGGCTCCTACGAGCAGTACTTC.

This clonotype has a count of ten or more. This CDR3 is CASSLPPGALGHYGYTF. The CDR3 DNA sequence: TGTGCCAGCAGTTTACCGCCAGGGGCGCTAGGTCACTATGGCTACACCTTC. The chain combines TRBV27 with TRBJ1-2; possibly TRBD1 for D (6 bases). The CDR3 sequence is 17 residues long. Germline CDR1 and CDR2: MNHEY and SMNVEV (reference sequence). Trimming pared 2 bases from V and 3 bases from J, leaving 19 bases between.

This clonotype is labeled as medium-sized. This chain connects TRBV7-3 to TRBJ2-2; a possible D gene is TRBD1 (5 bases). The germline CDR1 and CDR2 sequences are SGHTA and FQGTGA. There are 13 residues in the CDR3. The V and J ends lost 4 bases and 7 bases respectively, with 10 bases between them. The CDR3 loop reads CASSSGADGELFF. CDR3 nucleotide sequence: TGTGCCAGCAGCTCTGGGGCGGACGGGGAGCTGTTTTTT.

The chain couples TRBV20-1 to TRBJ2-7, with 8 bases fitting TRBD2. The V segment lost 6 bases and the J segment 0 bases; nucleotides outside the gene matches: 7. Germline V lookup: CDR1 DFQATT, CDR2 SNEGSKA (reference sequence). This CDR3 is built from 14 residues. This chain's CDR3 is CSAPLADSSYEQYF. In DNA form, the CDR3 reads TGCAGTGCCCCACTAGCGGATAGCTCCTACGAGCAGTACTTC.

This clonotype was seen a handful of times. The chain joins TRBV27 to TRBJ1-2; TRBD1 matches 7 bases. CDR3 size: 15 residues. V gave up 5 bases and J gave up 4 bases; unmatched junction bases: 10. The germline V gene encodes CDR1 MNHEY and CDR2 SMNVEV (reference sequence). The CDR3 sequence: CASSRRLGQFYGYTF. The CDR3 coding sequence is TGTGCCAGCAGTCGCCGACTGGGACAGTTCTATGGCTACACCTTC.

J is TRBJ2-7 and V is TRBV6-1; tentative D call: TRBD1 (6 bases). Germline V gene data show CDR1 as MNHNS and CDR2 as SASEGT. The CDR3 consists of 13 residues. Deletions cut 6 bases from V and 2 bases from J, with 11 bases between. CDR3 nucleotides: TGTGCCAGCAGGGGACAAATACCCTACGAGCAGTACTTC. It codes for CASRGQIPYEQYF.

In its sample, this clonotype was seen many times. The V call is TRBV10-3, the J call TRBJ2-2, with D tentatively TRBD1 (6 bases). Germline V gene lookup returns CDR1 ENHRY and CDR2 SYGVKD. V was shortened by 4 bases and J by 4 bases, with 13 bases between the two germline ends. The CDR3 is made up of 15 amino acids. In DNA form, the CDR3 reads TGTGCCATCAGTGGACAGGTTGGAGGCACCGGGGAGCTGTTTTTT. This encodes CAISGQVGGTGELFF.

CDR3 protein: CASRPVTGLYEQYF. CDR3 nucleotide sequence: TGTGCCAGCAGACCTGTAACAGGGCTCTACGAGCAGTACTTC. The gene calls are TRBV28 and TRBJ2-7, with a weak D call TRBD1 (6 bases). V was cut by 6 bases and J by 3 bases, with 15 bases left in between. This CDR3 is 14 amino acids long. Germline CDR1 and CDR2: MDHEN and SYDVKM.

In its sample, this clonotype was seen many times. V usage is TRBV29-1 and J usage is TRBJ2-2; TRBD2 matches 13 bases. The CDR3 contains 15 residues. V gave up 7 bases and J gave up 2 bases; unmatched junction bases: 4. Germline CDR1 and CDR2: SQVTM and ANQGSEA. The CDR3 DNA reads as TGCAGCGCCTGGACTAGCGGGGGTAACACCGGGGAGCTGTTTTTT. Translation: CSAWTSGGNTGELFF.

Comments on this clonotype: A read error may account for a junction end that differs from germline. The chain recombines TRBV14 with TRBJ2-4; weak D call: TRBD2 (6 bases). Germline loops: CDR1 SGHDN, CDR2 FVKESK. This CDR3 spans 15 amino acids. CDR3 coding DNA: TGTGCCAGCAGTCACTTCGGGGGAGCCAAAAACATTAAGTACTTC. Protein: CASSHFGGAKNIKYF.

Of note for this clonotype: With a much larger clone just one base away, this may be a read error. This chain connects TRBV4-3 to TRBJ2-7, with D perhaps matching TRBD2 (5 bases). This CDR3 has 15 amino acids. In germline, CDR1 is LGHNA, CDR2 YSLEER. The CDR3 bases are TGCGCCAGCAGCCAAGAATTGAGGGTTACCTACGAGCAGTGCTTC. Translating it yields CASSQELRVTYEQCF.

This clonotype has at least ten counts. V and J are TRBV13 and TRBJ2-7; 11 positions match TRBD2. With 3 bases clipped from V and 6 bases from J, the junction kept 7 bases outside the gene matches. Germline V gives CDR1 PRHDT, CDR2 FYEKMQ (reference sequence). This CDR3 is 15 amino acids long. The CDR3 here is CASSLTSGALGEQYF. CDR3 nucleotide sequence: TGTGCCAGCAGCTTGACTAGCGGGGCGCTCGGCGAGCAGTACTTC.

This rearrangement joins TRBV28 to TRBJ2-5; D ambiguous. This CDR3 contains 12 residues. CDR1 MDHEN and CDR2 SYDVKM come from the germline V gene. V lost 5 bases and J 7 bases, leaving 11 bases between the germline ends. The CDR3 sequence is CASSSLVPTQYF. The DNA for the CDR3 is TGTGCCAGCAGTAGTTTGGTTCCGACCCAGTACTTC. Drawing the rest from reference TRBV28 and TRBJ2-5, the complete variable domain is DVKVTQSSRYLVKRTGEKVFLECVQDMDHENMFWYRQDPGLGLRLIYFSYDVKMKEKGDIPEGYSVSREKKERFSLILESASTNQTSMYLCASSSLVPTQYFGPGTRLLVL.

This clonotype has at least ten counts. The J gene is TRBJ2-7, the V gene TRBV10-3; TRBD1 matches 8 bases. V was pared by 4 bases and J by 11 bases, with 10 bases of the junction left unmatched. The V gene's germline CDR1 is ENHRY and CDR2 SYGVKD. This CDR3 spans 13 amino acids. The CDR3 DNA reads as TGTGCCATCAGTGTTGGTTTTGGACAGGGAGAGTACTTC. This gives the protein CAISVGFGQGEYF.

This clonotype was detected a few times. J is TRBJ2-7 and V is TRBV12-3 or TRBV12-4; D is perhaps TRBD1 (6 bases). This CDR3 has 13 amino acids. V lost 3 bases and J 5 bases, leaving 11 bases between the germline ends. The DNA of the CDR3 is TGTGCCAGCAGTTTTTCAGGGGCCCACGAGCAGTACTTC. Translation gives CASSFSGAHEQYF.

This clonotype was observed at least ten times. V usage is TRBV30 and J usage is TRBJ1-2; D call uncertain. The V and J ends lost 0 bases and 7 bases respectively, with 12 bases between them. The CDR3 has 13 residues. The germline V gene encodes CDR1 GTSNPN and CDR2 SVGIG (reference sequence). CDR3 nucleotide sequence: TGTGCCTGGAGTGTTGGTGTGTCCGGTGGCTACACCTTC. This gives the protein CAWSVGVSGGYTF.

This clonotype was detected many times. The chain recombines TRBV27 with TRBJ2-2; 12 nucleotides match TRBD2. Germline loops: CDR1 MNHEY, CDR2 SMNVEV (reference sequence). The trim removed 7 bases at V and 6 bases at J, leaving 12 bases unmatched. CDR3 length: 17 amino acids. In DNA, the CDR3 is TGTGCCAGCAACTTCATCACTAGCGGGGGGTTGGCCGGGGAGCTGTTTTTT. Translated: CASNFITSGGLAGELFF.

This clonotype has only a few counts. The chain employs TRBV6-5 and TRBJ2-5, with D possibly being TRBD2 (6 bases). Germline CDR1 reads MNHEY; CDR2 reads SVGAGI. The V gene lost 2 bases and the J gene lost 2 bases, with 15 bases spanning the gap. This CDR3 has 16 residues. The CDR3 bases are TGTGCCAGCAGTTACCCCACGGGGGTGGGGCAAGAGACCCAGTACTTC. Amino acids: CASSYPTGVGQETQYF.

The chain links TRBV6-1 to TRBJ2-2, with TRBD1 matching 9 bases. This CDR3 has 15 amino acids. CDR1 MNHNS and CDR2 SASEGT come from the germline V gene. Trimming removed 0 bases from V and 4 bases from J; junction bases left unmatched: 0. The CDR3 protein is CASSEAQGATGELFF. CDR3 nucleotide sequence: TGTGCCAGCAGTGAAGCACAGGGGGCCACCGGGGAGCTGTTTTTT.

This clonotype was observed many times. The rearrangement uses TRBV7-3 and TRBJ2-5; 10 bases line up with TRBD2. Germline loops: CDR1 SGHTA, CDR2 FQGTGA. This CDR3 spans 15 amino acids. With 5 bases clipped from V and 1 base from J, the junction kept 4 bases outside the gene matches. CDR3 sequence (DNA): TGTGCCAGCAGCCCAACTAGCGGGGTCCAAGAGACCCAGTACTTC. Its translation: CASSPTSGVQETQYF.

This clonotype was seen at least ten times. J is TRBJ2-7 and V is TRBV7-2, with D unresolved. This CDR3 is 14 amino acids long. Trimming took off 1 base at V and 7 bases at J, with 14 bases between the two ends. Germline CDR1 and CDR2: SGHTA and FQGNSA. The CDR3 DNA reads as TGTGCCAGCAGCTTAGGGTGGGCTGATAGGGAGCAGTACTTC. Translation gives CASSLGWADREQYF. Full variable domain (rest looked up from reference TRBV7-2 and TRBJ2-7): GAGVSQSPSNKVTEKGKDVELRCDPISGHTALYWYRQSLGQGLEFLIYFQGNSAPDKSGLPSDRFSAERTGGSVSTLTIQRTQQEDSAVYLCASSLGWADREQYFGPGTRLTVT.

The chain carries TRBV28 and TRBJ2-5, with D uncertain. Trimming took 0 bases from V and 2 from J, leaving 7 bases between them. The CDR3 spans 14 residues. Germline values: CDR1 MDHEN, CDR2 SYDVKM. In DNA form, the CDR3 reads TGTGCCAGCAGTTTATGGGCGGAGCAAGAGACCCAGTACTTC. As protein: CASSLWAEQETQYF.

The sample holds many counts of this clonotype. This chain connects TRBV11-2 to TRBJ1-1; D unclear. V lost 1 base, J lost 2 bases, and 14 bases lay in between. Germline-derived CDR1 and CDR2 are SGHAT and FQNNGV. CDR3 size: 16 residues. CDR3 bases: TGTGCCAGCAGCTTAGGGGAGGGCCTATTTAACACTGAAGCTTTCTTT. Translating gives CASSLGEGLFNTEAFF.

In its sample, this clonotype was seen once. The CDR3 protein is CASSEDGGTEAFF. The CDR3 DNA reads as TGTGCCAGCAGCGAGGACGGGGGCACTGAAGCTTTCTTT. The chain has TRBV9 and TRBJ1-1; possibly TRBD1 for D (5 bases). V was shortened by 3 bases and J by 4 bases, with 10 bases between the two germline ends. The CDR3 runs 13 residues. Per the germline V gene, CDR1 is SGDLS and CDR2 is YYNGEE.

Points on this clonotype: A much larger clone lies one base from this, so it may be a read error. The chain has TRBV18 and TRBJ2-7; D gene uncertain. The CDR3 has 14 residues. Trimming pared 1 base from V and 3 bases from J, leaving 10 bases between. Germline loops: CDR1 KGHSH, CDR2 LQKENI. Written as DNA, the CDR3 is TGTGCCAGCTCACCACGAAACATAAACTACGAGCAGTACGTC. Its translation: CASSPRNINYEQYV.

This clonotype was seen ten or more times. V usage is TRBV3-1 and J usage is TRBJ2-7; 10 nucleotides agree with TRBD2. Germline lookup yields CDR1 LGHDT and CDR2 YNNKEL (reference sequence). Trimming at V came to 3 bases and at J to 5 bases, leaving 7 bases not matched to a gene. The CDR3 is made up of 15 amino acids. CDR3: CASSHSSGGVDEQYF. The CDR3 DNA reads TGTGCCAGCAGCCACTCGAGCGGGGGGGTCGACGAGCAGTACTTC.

The sample holds many counts of this clonotype. The genes are TRBV4-2 and TRBJ2-5; 10 bases align to TRBD2. Germline V lookup: CDR1 LGHNA, CDR2 YNFKEQ. The CDR3 runs 14 residues. After removal of 4 bases from V and 5 bases from J, the junction contained 4 bases not matched to a gene. As DNA, the CDR3 is TGTGCCAGCAGCCCGGAGCGGGGGGGGGAGACCCAGTACTTC. This sequence encodes CASSPERGGETQYF.

The chain couples TRBV19 to TRBJ2-5; 10 bases fit TRBD2. The ends lost 3 bases at V and 5 bases at J; junction bases unmatched: 9. The CDR3 length is 16 residues. Germline V lookup: CDR1 LNHDA, CDR2 SQIVND (reference sequence). CDR3 residues: CASSIGTSVQRETQYF. The DNA for the CDR3 is TGTGCCAGTAGTATTGGGACTAGCGTTCAAAGGGAGACCCAGTACTTC.

On this clonotype itself: This may be a read error, as it is one base from a much larger clone. This chain links TRBV28 with TRBJ1-1, with 8 positions matching TRBD1. The ends lost 11 bases at V and 0 bases at J; junction bases unmatched: 2. Germline V gives CDR1 MDHEN, CDR2 SYDVKM. This CDR3 comprises 12 residues. The CDR3 DNA follows: TGTGCCTCACAGGGGGTGAACACTGAAGCTTTCTTT. Translating it yields CASQGVNTEAFF.

This clonotype has ten or more counts. The chain carries TRBV27 and TRBJ2-5; D is perhaps TRBD1 (8 bases). The CDR3 covers 14 residues. The V end lost 4 bases, the J end lost 3 bases, and 12 bases lay between the germline ends. CDR1 is MNHEY, CDR2 SMNVEV, per germline (reference sequence). The CDR3 region is CASSSTGGEETQYF. The CDR3 nucleotides read TGTGCCAGCAGTTCTACAGGGGGGGAAGAGACCCAGTACTTC.

The genes are TRBV28 and TRBJ2-7; 10 positions agree with TRBD2. V lost 6 bases, J lost 4 bases, and 12 bases stayed unmatched. The CDR3 is made up of 16 amino acids. Per the germline V gene, CDR1 is MDHEN and CDR2 is SYDVKM. Here the CDR3 DNA reads TGTGCCAGCAGCCCTGCTGTTAGCGGGAGGATTTACGAGCAGTACTTC. Amino acid sequence: CASSPAVSGRIYEQYF.